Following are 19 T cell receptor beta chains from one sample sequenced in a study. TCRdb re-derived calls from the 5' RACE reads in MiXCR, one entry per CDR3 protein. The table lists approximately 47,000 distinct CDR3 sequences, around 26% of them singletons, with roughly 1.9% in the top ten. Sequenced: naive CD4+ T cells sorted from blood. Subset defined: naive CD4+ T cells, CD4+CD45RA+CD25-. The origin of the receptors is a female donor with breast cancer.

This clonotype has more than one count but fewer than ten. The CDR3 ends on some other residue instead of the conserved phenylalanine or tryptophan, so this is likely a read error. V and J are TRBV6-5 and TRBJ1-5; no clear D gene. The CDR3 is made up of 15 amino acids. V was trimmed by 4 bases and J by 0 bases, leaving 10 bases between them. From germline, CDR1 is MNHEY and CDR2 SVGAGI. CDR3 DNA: TGTGCCAGCAGTTCAACGGTTAATAGCAATCAGCCCCAGCATCTT. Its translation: CASSSTVNSNQPQHL.

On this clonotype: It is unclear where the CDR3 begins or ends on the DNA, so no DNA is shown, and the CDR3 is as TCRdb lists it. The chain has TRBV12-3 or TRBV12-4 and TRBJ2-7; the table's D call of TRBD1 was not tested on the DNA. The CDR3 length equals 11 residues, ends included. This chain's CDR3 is CASSVGQGISF.

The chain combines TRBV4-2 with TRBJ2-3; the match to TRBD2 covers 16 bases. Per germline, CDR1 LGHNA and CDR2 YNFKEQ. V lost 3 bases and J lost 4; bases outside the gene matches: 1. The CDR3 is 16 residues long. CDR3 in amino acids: CASSQGLAGGPDTQYF. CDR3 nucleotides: TGTGCCAGCAGCCAGGGACTAGCGGGGGGGCCAGATACGCAGTATTTT.

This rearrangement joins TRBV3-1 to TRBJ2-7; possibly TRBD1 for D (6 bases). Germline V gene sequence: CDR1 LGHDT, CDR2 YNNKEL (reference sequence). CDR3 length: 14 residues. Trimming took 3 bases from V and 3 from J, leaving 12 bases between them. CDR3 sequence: CASSQRGQDYEQYF. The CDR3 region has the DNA TGTGCCAGCAGCCAGAGGGGACAAGACTACGAGCAGTACTTC.

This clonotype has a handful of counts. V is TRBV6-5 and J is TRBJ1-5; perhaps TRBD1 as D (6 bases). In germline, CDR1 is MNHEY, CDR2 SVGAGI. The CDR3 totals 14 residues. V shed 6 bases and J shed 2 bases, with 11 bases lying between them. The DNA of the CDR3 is TGTGCCAGCAGGACGAGACAGGGCAATCAGCCCCAGCATTTT. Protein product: CASRTRQGNQPQHF.

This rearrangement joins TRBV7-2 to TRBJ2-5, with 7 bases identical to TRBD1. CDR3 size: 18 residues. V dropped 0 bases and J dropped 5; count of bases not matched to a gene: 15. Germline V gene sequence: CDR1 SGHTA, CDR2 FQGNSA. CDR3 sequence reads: CASSLAPGGSPLGETQYF. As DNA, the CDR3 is TGTGCCAGCAGCTTAGCGCCAGGGGGTTCCCCACTGGGGGAGACCCAGTACTTC.

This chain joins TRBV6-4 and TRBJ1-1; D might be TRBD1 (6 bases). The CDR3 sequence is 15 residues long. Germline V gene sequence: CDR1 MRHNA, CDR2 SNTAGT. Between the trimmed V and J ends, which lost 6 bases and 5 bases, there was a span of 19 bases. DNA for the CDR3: TGTGCCAGCAGCCCTACCCCAGGGGATCAGACTGAAGCTTTCTTT. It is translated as CASSPTPGDQTEAFF.

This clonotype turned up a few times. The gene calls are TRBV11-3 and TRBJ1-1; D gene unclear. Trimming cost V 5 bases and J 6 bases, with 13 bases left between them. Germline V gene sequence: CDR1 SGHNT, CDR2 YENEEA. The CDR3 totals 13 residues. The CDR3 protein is CASSVTMSAEAFF. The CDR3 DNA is TGTGCCAGCAGCGTAACCATGTCGGCTGAAGCTTTCTTT.

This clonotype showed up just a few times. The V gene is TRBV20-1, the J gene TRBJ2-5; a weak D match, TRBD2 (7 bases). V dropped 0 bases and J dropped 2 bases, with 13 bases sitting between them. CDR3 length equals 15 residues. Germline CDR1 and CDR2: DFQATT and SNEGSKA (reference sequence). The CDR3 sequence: CSARDLGGDQETQYF. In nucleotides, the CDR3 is TGCAGTGCTAGAGATCTAGGGGGGGATCAAGAGACCCAGTACTTC.

The DNA of the CDR3 is TGTGCCAGCACCTCGGACGGGGATCAGCCCCAGCATTTT. Its translation: CASTSDGDQPQHF. The chain joins TRBV6-1 to TRBJ1-5; D unresolved. The CDR3 is made up of 13 amino acids. Per germline, CDR1 MNHNS and CDR2 SASEGT. With 7 bases removed from V and 5 bases from J, the gap between germline ends came to 12 bases.

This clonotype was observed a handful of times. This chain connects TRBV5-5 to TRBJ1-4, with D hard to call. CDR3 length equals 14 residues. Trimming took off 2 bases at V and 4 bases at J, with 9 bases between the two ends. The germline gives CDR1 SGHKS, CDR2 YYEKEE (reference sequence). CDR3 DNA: TGTGCCAGCAGCTTTCACGGTAATAATGAAAAACTGTTTTTT. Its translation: CASSFHGNNEKLFF.

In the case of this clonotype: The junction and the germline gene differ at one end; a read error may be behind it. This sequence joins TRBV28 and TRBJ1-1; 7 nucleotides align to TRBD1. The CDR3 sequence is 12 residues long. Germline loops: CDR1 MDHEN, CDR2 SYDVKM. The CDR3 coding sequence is TGTGCCAGCAGTTACAGGGGTTTTGAACCTTTCTTT. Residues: CASSYRGFEPFF. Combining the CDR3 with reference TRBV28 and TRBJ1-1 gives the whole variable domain DVKVTQSSRYLVKRTGEKVFLECVQDMDHENMFWYRQDPGLGLRLIYFSYDVKMKEKGDIPEGYSVSREKKERFSLILESASTNQTSMYLCASSYRGFEPFFGQGTRLTVV.

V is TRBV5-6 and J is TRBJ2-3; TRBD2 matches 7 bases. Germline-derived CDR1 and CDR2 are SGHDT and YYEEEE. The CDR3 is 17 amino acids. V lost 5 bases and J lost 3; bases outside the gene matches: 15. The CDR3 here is CASRTRERGRFTDTQYF. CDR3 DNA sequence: TGTGCCAGCAGGACGCGGGAGAGGGGCAGGTTTACAGATACGCAGTATTTT.

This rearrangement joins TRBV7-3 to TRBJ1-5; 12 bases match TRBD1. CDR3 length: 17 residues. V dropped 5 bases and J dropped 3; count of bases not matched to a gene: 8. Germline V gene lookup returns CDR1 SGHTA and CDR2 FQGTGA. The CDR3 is CASSAPGQGADNQPQHF. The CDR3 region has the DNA TGTGCCAGCAGCGCGCCGGGACAGGGGGCTGACAATCAGCCCCAGCATTTT.

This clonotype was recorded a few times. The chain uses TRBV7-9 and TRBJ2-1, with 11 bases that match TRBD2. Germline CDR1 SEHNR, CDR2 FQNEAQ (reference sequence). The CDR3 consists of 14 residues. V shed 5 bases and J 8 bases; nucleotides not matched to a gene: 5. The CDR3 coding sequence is TGTGCCAGCAGCGTTAGCGGGGGGGTCGATGAGCAGTTCTTC. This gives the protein CASSVSGGVDEQFF.

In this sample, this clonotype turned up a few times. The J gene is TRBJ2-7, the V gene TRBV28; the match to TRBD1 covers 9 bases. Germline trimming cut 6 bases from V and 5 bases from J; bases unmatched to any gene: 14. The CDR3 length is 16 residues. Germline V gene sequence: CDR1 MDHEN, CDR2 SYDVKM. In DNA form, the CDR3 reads TGTGCCAGCAGCCCCCTGGGCGGGACAGGGTTTGACGAGCAGTACTTC. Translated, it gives CASSPLGGTGFDEQYF. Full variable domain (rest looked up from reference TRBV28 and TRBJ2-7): DVKVTQSSRYLVKRTGEKVFLECVQDMDHENMFWYRQDPGLGLRLIYFSYDVKMKEKGDIPEGYSVSREKKERFSLILESASTNQTSMYLCASSPLGGTGFDEQYFGPGTRLTVT.

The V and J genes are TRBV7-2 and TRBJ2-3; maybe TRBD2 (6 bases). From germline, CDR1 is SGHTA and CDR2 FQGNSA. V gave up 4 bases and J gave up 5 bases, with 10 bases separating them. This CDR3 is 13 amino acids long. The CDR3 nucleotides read TGTGCCAGCAGCTCCACGGGGGAAGATACGCAGTATTTT. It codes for CASSSTGEDTQYF.

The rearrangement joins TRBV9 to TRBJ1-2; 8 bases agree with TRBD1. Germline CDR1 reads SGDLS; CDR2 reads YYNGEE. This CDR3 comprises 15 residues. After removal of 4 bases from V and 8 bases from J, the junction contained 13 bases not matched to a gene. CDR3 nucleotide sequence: TGTGCCAGCAGCCCGACACCGCAGGGGGCAGGCGGCTACACCTTC. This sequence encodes CASSPTPQGAGGYTF.

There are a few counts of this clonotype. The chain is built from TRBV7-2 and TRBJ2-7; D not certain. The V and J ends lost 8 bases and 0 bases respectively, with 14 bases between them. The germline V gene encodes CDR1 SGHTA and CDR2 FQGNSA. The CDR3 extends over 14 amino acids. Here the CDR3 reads CASCGQINSYEQYF. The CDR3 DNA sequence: TGTGCCAGCTGTGGGCAGATTAACTCCTACGAGCAGTACTTC.